This entry lists 5 T cell receptor beta chains sequenced from one sample in a study of shared clonotypes between healthy human individuals (dated by TCRdb to 2018 to 2021). The protocol used for the library was the immunoSEQ multiplex PCR assay. TCRdb re-hosts the immuneACCESS table, in-frame sequences only. Its copies lack some clones; in the studies checked, an unresolved V gene accounts for under half of them, and the cause for the rest is not known. The sample includes fewer than 600,000 clones, with 70% to 80% observed a single time. The ten largest clonotypes hold 12% of the sample. Input material: PBMCs. All receptors derive from a woman in her 40s in good health. Some clones in this sample may be carry-over from other donors' samples.

This clone was seen a single time. The rearrangement uses TRBV19 and TRBJ1-1, with D hard to call. This CDR3 contains 13 residues. Trimming stripped 4 bases from V and 1 base from J, with 7 bases between. The germline gives CDR1 LNHDA, CDR2 SQIVND (reference sequence). CDR3 protein: CASSTVANTEAFF. The DNA of the CDR3 is TGTGCCAGTAGTACGGTCGCGAACACTGAAGCTTTCTTT.

The V gene is TRBV6-5, the J gene TRBJ2-3; the match to TRBD1 covers 7 bases. Trimming cost V 6 bases and J 6 bases; bases outside gene matches: 6. The germline V gene encodes CDR1 MNHEY and CDR2 SVGAGI. The CDR3 totals 13 residues. Written as DNA, the CDR3 is TGTGCCAGCAGCTCGACAGGGATGGATACGCAGTATTTT. Amino acid sequence: CASSSTGMDTQYF.

Only one count was recorded for this clone. The chain combines TRBV7-9 with TRBJ2-3; 8 bases are a match to TRBD1. With 1 base clipped from V and 4 bases from J, the junction kept 16 bases outside the gene matches. Per germline, CDR1 SEHNR and CDR2 FQNEAQ (reference sequence). The CDR3 has 19 amino acids. CDR3 bases: TGTGCCAGCAGCTTAGTTAGGACAGGGAGGTCACACGGTGCAGATACGCAGTATTTT. It yields the protein CASSLVRTGRSHGADTQYF.

As to this clone: Distinct nucleotide sequences in the sample also encode this CDR3. In DNA form, the CDR3 reads TGTGCCAGCAGTGACCGGGACAGGGGTGGCTACACCTTC. Its translation is CASSDRDRGGYTF. V is TRBV6-1 and J is TRBJ1-2, with 10 bases that match TRBD1. Germline V gene lookup returns CDR1 MNHNS and CDR2 SASEGT. The CDR3 covers 13 residues. V lost 3 bases, J lost 7 bases, and 2 bases stayed unmatched.

V gene TRBV11-2 combines with J gene TRBJ2-1; 7 nucleotides agree with TRBD1. V dropped 3 bases and J dropped 7; count of bases not matched to a gene: 9. Germline V gene lookup returns CDR1 SGHAT and CDR2 FQNNGV. The CDR3 sequence is 15 residues long. The CDR3 loop reads CASSLRDRASNEQFF. DNA of the CDR3: TGTGCCAGCAGCTTGAGAGACAGGGCCTCGAATGAGCAGTTCTTC.